A single sample is the source of the 20 T cell receptor beta chains below, sequenced in a study of blood T cells in healthy people across ages. A J-beta primer mix and a sample-barcoded 5' primer were used in a second PCR of about 6 to 12 cycles. TCRdb itself ran the 5' RACE reads through MiXCR, one entry per CDR3 protein. The sample holds some 1.1 million distinct CDR3 sequences, 35% to 40% seen once. What was sequenced was blood. These receptor sequences come from a man aged 18-30 years in good health.

The rearrangement joins TRBV5-1 to TRBJ1-6; D is unclear. V was cut by 4 bases and J by 8 bases, with 13 bases left in between. Germline V lookup: CDR1 SGHRS, CDR2 YFSETQ. CDR3 length: 14 residues. CDR3 protein: CASSREQIDSPLHF. As DNA, the CDR3 is TGCGCCAGCAGCCGGGAACAGATAGATTCACCCCTCCACTTT.

This clonotype came up a few times. The chain couples TRBV14 to TRBJ1-1; 8 positions match TRBD1. The germline CDR1 and CDR2 sequences are SGHDN and FVKESK. The CDR3 sequence is 12 residues long. The V segment lost 4 bases and the J segment 10 bases; nucleotides outside the gene matches: 5. The CDR3 nucleotides are TGTGCCAGCAGCCCATCGACAGGGGCAGCTTTCTTT. Its translation: CASSPSTGAAFF.

To note about this clonotype: Its ends do not fully match the called genes, so a read error is possible. In DNA form, the CDR3 reads TGTACCAGCAGTGCTAGAACAGAGAATGAAAAACTGTTTTTT. Its protein product is CTSSARTENEKLFF. The rearrangement links TRBV12-3 or TRBV12-4 to TRBJ1-4; no reliable D call. CDR3 size: 14 residues.

Comment on this clonotype: Since a far larger clone is one base different, this is likely a read error. This chain joins TRBV12-3 or TRBV12-4 and TRBJ1-2; D is undetermined. The CDR3 runs to 12 residues. The CDR3 loop is CASSQTNDGYTF. In DNA, the CDR3 is TGTGCCAGCAGTCAAACTAACGATGGCTACACCTTC.

This clonotype appeared once. This may be a read error: a much more frequent sequence differs by one nucleotide. The chain combines TRBV4-1 with TRBJ1-6; 7 bases line up with TRBD1. Germline CDR1 is MGHRA and CDR2 is YSYEKL. This CDR3 has 14 residues. The junction had 6 bases not matched to a gene; V was cut back by 4 bases and J by 9 bases. The CDR3 DNA reads TGCGCCAGCAGCCCCGGGACAGCGAGTTCACCCCTCCACTTT. Its translation: CASSPGTASSPLHF.

V is TRBV21-1 and J is TRBJ2-7; the table names TRBD1, a call not compared with the DNA. TRBV21-1 corresponds to a pseudogene. The CDR3 length is 16 residues. The CDR3 nucleotides read TGTGCCAGCAGCAAGAGGACCGGTCCCCCCAATTACGAGCAGTACTTC. The encoded protein is CASSKRTGPPNYEQYF.

This clonotype turned up a few times. The chain is built from TRBV18 and TRBJ2-5; D is uncertain. V lost 2 bases, J lost 2 bases, and 12 bases lay in between. This CDR3 region has 15 residues. From germline, CDR1 is KGHSH and CDR2 LQKENI. CDR3 sequence: CASSPWEGNQETQYF. CDR3 bases: TGTGCCAGCTCACCATGGGAAGGAAATCAAGAGACCCAGTACTTC.

This sequence joins TRBV4-1 and TRBJ1-1, with 8 bases fitting TRBD1. The V and J ends lost 2 bases and 1 base, in that order; junction bases with no gene match: 6. Germline lookup yields CDR1 MGHRA and CDR2 YSYEKL. The CDR3 contains 16 residues. CDR3 amino acids: CASSQIHRGKNTEAFF. DNA for the CDR3: TGCGCCAGCAGCCAAATACACAGGGGGAAGAACACTGAAGCTTTCTTT.

This clonotype turned up a few times. The rearrangement uses TRBV4-1 and TRBJ1-4, with D maybe TRBD1 (5 bases). Germline CDR1 reads MGHRA; CDR2 reads YSYEKL. Deletions cut 2 bases from V and 6 bases from J, with 13 bases between. The length of the CDR3 is 15 residues. The CDR3, as DNA: TGCGCCAGCAGCCAACCTCTGGGGACGGATGAAAAACTGTTTTTT. Encoded protein: CASSQPLGTDEKLFF.

The chain links TRBV12-3 or TRBV12-4 to TRBJ1-1, with TRBD1 matching 9 bases. Germline trimming cut 3 bases from V and 4 bases from J; bases unmatched to any gene: 9. The CDR3 covers 16 residues. The CDR3 reads CASSFYRGRGGTEAFF. The CDR3 region has the DNA TGTGCCAGCAGTTTCTACAGGGGGCGCGGAGGCACTGAAGCTTTCTTT.

In nucleotides, the CDR3 is TGTGCCAGCAGTGTCTCAGTCTCCAGGGCCCGGTACTTC. Translation: CASSVSVSRARYF. The chain links TRBV6-1 to TRBJ2-7; D might be TRBD1 (5 bases). Germline assignment: CDR1 MNHNS and CDR2 SASEGT. The CDR3 is 13 residues long. V lost 4 bases to trimming and J lost 12 bases, with 19 bases between them.

This clonotype has only a few counts. This chain joins TRBV5-1 and TRBJ2-7, with 9 bases that match TRBD1. There are 15 residues in the CDR3. Germline values: CDR1 SGHRS, CDR2 YFSETQ. With 3 bases clipped from V and 1 base from J, the junction kept 5 bases outside the gene matches. The CDR3 is CASSWGTGTSYEQYF. The CDR3 DNA reads as TGCGCCAGCAGCTGGGGGACAGGGACTTCCTACGAGCAGTACTTC.

The chain recombines TRBV7-2 with TRBJ1-6; D not resolved. This CDR3 is built from 16 residues. Looked up from germline, CDR1 is SGHTA and CDR2 is FQGNSA. Trimming took 7 bases from V and 3 from J, leaving 16 bases between them. The CDR3 bases are TGTGCCAGCAAGTCGACCGAAGAACTCTATAATTCACCCCTCCACTTT. Translating gives CASKSTEELYNSPLHF.

The chain combines TRBV7-9 with TRBJ1-2; D not resolved. V gave up 1 base and J gave up 8 bases, with 14 bases separating them. Germline CDR1 SEHNR, CDR2 FQNEAQ (reference sequence). The CDR3 covers 14 residues. Written as DNA, the CDR3 is TGTGCCAGCAGCTTAGTTACCCGGGGAAAAGGCTACACCTTC. Translating it yields CASSLVTRGKGYTF.

V is TRBV20-1 and J is TRBJ2-7; D possibly corresponds to TRBD2 (6 bases). With the DNA end fitting TRBJ2-5 better, the J assignment may be wrong. This CDR3 has 14 residues. Germline CDR1 reads DFQATT; CDR2 reads SNEGSKA (reference sequence). This CDR3 reads CSATPGDVRETQYF. The CDR3 region has the DNA TGCAGTGCGACACCGGGAGACGTGAGGGAGACCCAGTACTTC.

The V and J genes are TRBV10-3 and TRBJ1-2; D not resolved. Trimming took off 3 bases at V and 0 bases at J, with 11 bases between the two ends. CDR3 length equals 15 residues. Germline CDR1 ENHRY, CDR2 SYGVKD. The CDR3 is CAISEVSGPNYGYTF. CDR3 DNA sequence: TGTGCCATCAGTGAAGTTTCCGGGCCTAACTATGGCTACACCTTC.

This chain connects TRBV5-1 to TRBJ2-5, with D unclear. CDR3 size: 15 residues. The V gene lost 0 bases and the J gene lost 11 bases, with 20 bases spanning the gap. Per the germline V gene, CDR1 is SGHRS and CDR2 is YFSETQ. The CDR3 DNA reads as TGCGCCAGCAGCTTGGAACGCGTAGTACACAATGAGCAGTACTTC. Translated: CASSLERVVHNEQYF. Based on the CDR3 plus reference TRBV5-1 and TRBJ2-5, the full variable domain is KAGVTQTPRYLIKTRGQQVTLSCSPISGHRSVSWYQQTPGQGLQFLFEYFSETQRNKGNFPGRFSGRQFSNSRSEMNVSTLELGDSALYLCASSLERVVHNEQYFGPGTRLLVL.

The CDR3 bases are TGCAGTGCTAAACCCCGGACAGGGACTTTTTCCTCTGGAAACACCATATATTTT. Its protein is CSAKPRTGTFSSGNTIYF. V and J are TRBV20-1 and TRBJ1-3; TRBD1 matches 8 bases. Germline V gene sequence: CDR1 DFQATT, CDR2 SNEGSKA (reference sequence). CDR3 length: 18 residues. J gave up 0 bases and V 4 bases, and 14 bases lay outside the gene matches.

Turning to this clonotype: At one end, the junction sequence differs from germline, possibly due to a read error. The chain recombines TRBV5-1 with TRBJ1-2; no clear D. The CDR3 covers 14 residues. Germline V CDR1 and CDR2: SGHRS, YFSETQ. Here the CDR3 DNA reads TGCGCCGGCAGCTCTACGGGAGTGCGGTATGGCTACACCTTC. Its translation is CAGSSTGVRYGYTF.

This clonotype has just a few counts. This sequence joins TRBV4-1 and TRBJ1-5; TRBD1 is a possible D gene (6 bases). The CDR3 extends over 14 amino acids. Trimming took off 2 bases at V and 5 bases at J, with 10 bases between the two ends. Germline V gene sequence: CDR1 MGHRA, CDR2 YSYEKL. CDR3 nucleotide sequence: TGCGCCAGCAGCCAAAGTACAGGGTATCAGCCCCAGCATTTT. It specifies CASSQSTGYQPQHF.